This record looks at one TCR beta chain sequence and its context. What antigen it recognizes has not been identified. There are no base qualities to consult, and no much larger clone falls within one base. This entry belongs to a study of cytomegalovirus exposure and HLA in healthy donors (TCRdb year 2017). Regarding the research as a whole: An earlier analysis of approximately 640 of the donors reported about 290 Gb of sequence data and 100 million to 130 million unique TCR beta sequences from around 200 million T cells. To decide whether each TCR beta V gene segment behaved as functional or pseudogenic, an earlier analysis of some 600 of the donors relied on high-throughput TCR beta sequencing. HLA typing included class I and class II loci at four-digit resolution. Among some 400 genotyped donors of the cohort, an average of approximately 220,000 unique TCR beta nucleotide sequences was sequenced per donor, of which 15% to 20% were non-productive. An early release that covered about 600 HLA-typed donors contained 300 to 350 gigabases of sequencing data and around 80 million unique TCR sequences. The study was designed to test whether signatures of past pathogen exposure could be identified by cataloging public T cell receptors. The later analysis used no new phenotypic data to find candidate immune exposures, relying instead on TCR beta sequences and their occurrence across donors. The study combined high-throughput TCR immunosequencing, statistical association of individual TCRs with disease status, and machine learning to predict cytomegalovirus infection status. Every repertoire in the discovery cohort had been generated on one and the same sequencing platform. The number of typed donors differed by locus: 629-630 for A, B, C, DRB1 and DQB1; approximately 520 for DQA1; over 600 for DPA1; and roughly 470 for DPB1. Using immunosequencing, the study profiled T cell repertoires from around 680 subjects and related those repertoires to cytomegalovirus serostatus. Among the roughly 370 genotyped donors, around 81% belonged to the genetic ancestry cluster associated with self-reported Caucasian donors. Donor age, sex, ethnicity and CMV serostatus were compiled together with the repertoire data. In a later genetic analysis, genome-wide SNP genotypes for 398 of the 666 donors were used, and that subset was treated as a discovery cohort. Because of strong linkage in the cohort, four or five DR-DQ haplotypes were treated as single units for association and clustering. A later analysis re-examined previously published TCR beta repertoires from more than 600 donors and added high-resolution HLA genotyping to investigate patterns of TCR occurrence. A separate validation cohort of more than 100 different subjects was used in addition to the roughly 670-subject first cohort.

Study-wide findings and limitations: A group of highly shared sequence variants was considered likely to be a technical artifact of the sequencing pipeline. In a later analysis, the rate of TCR association differed among HLA loci, with DRB1 alleles having the most associated TCRs and HLA-C alleles having the fewest. Most TCR sequences were observed very rarely across donors, whereas some public TCRs were present in many individuals. The study gave a list of around 170 TCR beta chains associated with cytomegalovirus. Correlated functional status among segregating V segments might be attributable to linkage disequilibrium, but an unknown experimental factor could not be ruled out. The classifier was reported to diagnose cytomegalovirus status with high specificity and sensitivity in both the original and validation cohorts. A further reported finding was that TCR beta sequences accurately predicted the HLA-A and HLA-B alleles for most subjects in the first cohort. The cohort was sequenced for TCR beta chains only, and without alpha or paired-chain data the features that could be detected were limited. A later analysis found that most CMV-associated TCR beta chains appeared HLA-restricted, with HLA associations seemingly driven largely by CMV exposure. Compared with the approximately 670-donor mean, donors in an Asian-associated ancestry cluster had fewer N-insertions in productive TCRs, according to a later genetic analysis. The 87-base-pair reads could not distinguish some IMGT-functional V segments, including TRBV6-2 and TRBV6-3, so those segments were excluded. It was suggested by the authors that the approach could potentially be generalized to other disease states and immunological phenotypes. A later analysis found that HLA-associated TCR beta chains were more clonally expanded and had lower generation probabilities than equally common non-associated chains. For the cohort, immune exposure information was limited to CMV serostatus. Strong co-occurrence of HLA alleles, especially DR and DQ, made assigning TCR associations to individual alleles difficult. In a later genetic analysis, a missense DCLRE1C variant was associated with V-gene and J-gene trimming of TCR beta chains, and the association was replicated in an independent cohort. A later analysis reported that several top co-occurrence clusters appeared linked to parvovirus B19, influenza, CMV and Epstein-Barr virus. Over 15 rarely observed V segments, including chromosome 9 orphons, were excluded from the earlier analysis of several hundred of the donors because counts were too low. In an earlier analysis of 587 of the donors, most TCR beta V segments appeared in productive rearrangements about 87% or about 30% of the time, broadly matching IMGT annotations. The presence/absence analyses assumed that sequencing depth was roughly uniform across donors, and that assumption may not be true. Because HLA typing was unavailable for some donors at each locus, only the typed subset was used in association tests. In vitro tests confirmed that a few of the cytomegalovirus-associated TCR beta chains recognize cytomegalovirus antigens. At a false discovery rate of 0.05, a later analysis linked roughly 17,000 TCR beta sequences to specific HLA alleles.

The cohort comprised some 730 healthy bone marrow donors. Cohort members were all nominally healthy when sampled, although unrecorded immune exposures were likely present. CMV serostatus was recorded as positive for 250 to 300 and negative for about 55% of the 666 cohort members, whereas no CMV serostatus was recorded for the donor in question. A peripheral blood sample was provided by each donor, and peripheral blood mononuclear cells were used for TCR beta sequencing. The Qiagen DNeasy Blood Extraction Kit was used to extract genomic DNA from the blood cell samples. Preparation of the library involved the immunoSEQ multiplex PCR assay. For the multiplex PCR, a mixture combining 60 forward primers for TCR Vbeta segments and 13 reverse primers for TCR Jbeta segments was used. The CDR3 region of rearranged TCR beta genes was amplified from genomic DNA with a multiplex PCR assay. The Illumina HiSeq System was used to sequence the amplified TCR beta libraries as 87-base-pair reads. In the original analysis: Across the 500 to 750 repertoires, a later analysis counted 80 million or so unique TCR beta chains, roughly 11 million of which were shared by at least two donors. To remove PCR and sequencing errors, raw reads were error-corrected and collapsed into unique sequences using a nearest-neighbor algorithm that merged closely related sequences. V, D and J gene segments were assigned by aligning CDR3 sequences to IMGT reference sequences. For a sequence to be retained, a match of at least six nucleotides to both a V gene segment and a J gene segment was required. A rearrangement counted as productive if the CDR3 had no stop codons and remained in frame with V and J, and every other rearrangement counted as non-productive. Following IMGT convention, CDR3 was defined as the stretch from the second conserved V-encoded cysteine up to the conserved J-encoded phenylalanine. Sequences without an unambiguous match to a single V gene segment were excluded from the earlier analysis of a few hundred of the donors. An earlier analysis of 500 to 700 of the donors classified V segments as functional when productive rearrangements were above 56.7% and as segregating when the standard deviation between donors was above 5%. A statistical classification framework was built to diagnose cytomegalovirus status from the catalog of TCR beta chain sequences. In a later analysis, TCR nucleotide sequences were compared against IMGT/GENE-DB human TR gene sequences so that V and J genes could be assigned. In a later analysis, CDR3 sequences and most-parsimonious VDJ recombination scenarios were assigned using the TCRdist pipeline. In a later analysis, each TCR beta chain was defined by its CDR3 amino acid sequence together with its V-gene family, and reads without a unique V-gene family were excluded. In a later analysis, approximately 590 highly shared, low-generation-probability nucleotide sequences were removed to address suspected cross-contamination and a sequencing artifact. In a later analysis, a clonal expansion index was calculated for each public chain from normalized within-repertoire ranks of inferred template counts. In a later analysis, generation probabilities were computed using a VDJ recombination model fitted to out-of-frame rearrangements, and the results were checked against IGoR. In a later analysis, TCR-TCR, TCR-HLA and TCR-CMV co-occurrence was scored with hypergeometric tests, and a repertoire-size bias correction was applied to TCR pairs. To estimate false discovery rates, a later analysis permuted the HLA or CMV assignments 20 times. In a later analysis, co-occurring TCRs were grouped using DBSCAN, and TCRdist sequence similarity was added for clustering within HLA-allele-positive subsets. For co-occurrence clustering, repertoires with fewer than 30,000 or more than 120,000 public chains were excluded, along with roughly 5 repertoires with anomalous nucleotide sharing. TCRdb mirrors the immuneACCESS table, restricted to in-frame sequences. Some clones are absent from its copies; in checked studies, under half trace to an unresolved V gene, and the reason for the others is unknown. The V and J calls and clone size were taken over from that table, and D and trimming were inferred from the DNA. The sample table records around 150,000 clones; roughly 80% of these occur just once. The ten biggest clones cover around 2% of the sample.

Between the V and J ends, shortened by 1 base and 3 bases respectively, the junction contains 9 bases. As encoded in the germline V gene, CDR1 is SGHVS while CDR2 is FQNEAQ. From its cysteine to its phenylalanine, the CDR3 spans 15 amino acids. The entry retains the CDR3 DNA only, 45 bases that are in frame from base 1. This clonotype was sampled from a human donor in good health. The chain employs TRBV7-8 and TRBJ2-2; the D gene is perhaps TRBD1, from 5 matching bases. The sequenced sample was PBMCs. The DNA is TGTGCCAGCAGCTTAGGTCAGGGTGACACCGGGGAGCTGTTTTTT. This translates into CASSLGQGDTGELFF.